The 6 T cell receptor beta chains given below trace back to one sample, sequenced in a study of long-term antiretroviral therapy in people with HIV. immunoSEQ v3.0 was run at survey level. Sequencing used immunoSEQ multiplex PCR; TCRdb keeps in-frame clones, though not all of them. This sample has 20,000 to 25,000 clones, with about 88% found just once. This specimen was unsorted PBMCs, taken 2.3 years after starting antiretroviral therapy. Receptor source: a man between 60 and 75 years old with HIV.

This clone has a handful of counts. The chain couples TRBV19 to TRBJ2-7, with 9 bases fitting TRBD2. This CDR3 has 12 residues. Germline V lookup: CDR1 LNHDA, CDR2 SQIVND (reference sequence). J gave up 4 bases and V 9 bases, and 4 bases lay outside the gene matches. CDR3 loop: CARDSGGYEQYF. DNA for the CDR3: TGTGCCAGAGACAGCGGGGGGTACGAGCAGTACTTC.

V gene TRBV2 combines with J gene TRBJ2-1, with 7 bases aligning to TRBD2. CDR1 SNHLY and CDR2 FYNNEI come from the germline V gene. V dropped 7 bases and J dropped 1; count of bases not matched to a gene: 10. CDR3 length: 16 amino acids. For the CDR3, the DNA is TGTGCCAGCAAAGAGGGAGGGACTAAATCCTACAATGAGCAGTTCTTC. It codes for CASKEGGTKSYNEQFF. Combining the CDR3 with reference TRBV2 and TRBJ2-1 gives the whole variable domain EPEVTQTPSHQVTQMGQEVILRCVPISNHLYFYWYRQILGQKVEFLVSFYNNEISEKSEIFDDQFSVERPDGSNFTLKIRSTKLEDSAMYFCASKEGGTKSYNEQFFGPGTRLTVL.

The chain combines TRBV5-1 with TRBJ2-7, with D perhaps given as TRBD1 or TRBD2 (6 bases each). Germline-derived CDR1 and CDR2 are SGHRS and YFSETQ. The V end was cut by 0 bases, the J end by 7 bases, with 11 bases between. The CDR3 spans 13 residues. CDR3 residues: CASSLVTRGEQYF. The CDR3 nucleotides are TGCGCCAGCAGCTTGGTGACTAGGGGGGAGCAGTACTTC. Variable domain in full (rest from reference TRBV5-1 and TRBJ2-7): KAGVTQTPRYLIKTRGQQVTLSCSPISGHRSVSWYQQTPGQGLQFLFEYFSETQRNKGNFPGRFSGRQFSNSRSEMNVSTLELGDSALYLCASSLVTRGEQYFGPGTRLTVT.

The CDR3 here is CASSPGTGAGELFF. The DNA of the CDR3 is TGCGCCAGCAGTCCCGGGACAGGGGCCGGGGAGCTGTTTTTT. The V call is TRBV5-1, the J call TRBJ2-2; TRBD1 matches at 10 bases. The junction had 4 bases not matched to a gene; V was cut back by 5 bases and J by 6 bases. This CDR3 spans 14 amino acids. Germline assignment: CDR1 SGHRS and CDR2 YFSETQ.

V and J are TRBV5-7 and TRBJ1-4; perhaps TRBD1 as D (5 bases). TRBV5-7 is an ORF, with its function uncertain. V was cut by 9 bases and J by 7 bases, with 19 bases left in between. This CDR3 is built from 14 residues. The CDR3 loop reads CAKKWGGFGEKLFF. The CDR3 DNA follows: TGTGCCAAAAAATGGGGGGGGTTTGGTGAAAAACTGTTTTTT.

The chain uses TRBV7-3 and TRBJ2-3; D possibly uses TRBD1 or TRBD2 (5 bases each). V lost 5 bases, J lost 0 bases, and 15 bases lay in between. CDR1 is SGHTA and CDR2 is FQGTGA in the germline V gene. The CDR3 consists of 16 residues. CDR3 residues: CASSPERGGSTDTQYF. CDR3 DNA: TGTGCCAGCAGCCCGGAGAGGGGCGGGAGCACAGATACGCAGTATTTT.